Below, 12 T cell receptor beta chains from the same sample are listed, as sequenced in a study of PD-1 blockade in mismatch repair-deficient tumors. TCRdb keeps only in-frame clones here, not all; method: immunoSEQ multiplex PCR. The profile shows more than 40,000 clones, over 70% of them singletons. Here the sequenced sample was peripheral blood, taken more than 19 weeks after starting pembrolizumab. The receptors derive from an adult with mismatch repair-deficient cancer.

This clone was detected only once. This chain uses TRBV7-9 with TRBJ2-7; the D is unclear. V shed 1 base and J shed 5 bases, with 12 bases lying between them. Germline V CDR1 and CDR2: SEHNR, FQNEAQ (reference sequence). The CDR3 loop spans 14 amino acids. The CDR3 protein is CASSLEIDWDEQYF. The CDR3, as DNA: TGTGCCAGCAGCTTAGAGATTGATTGGGACGAGCAGTACTTC. Supplemented by reference TRBV7-9 and TRBJ2-7, the full variable domain reads DTGVSQNPRHKITKRGQNVTFRCDPISEHNRLYWYRQTLGQGPEFLTYFQNEAQLEKSRLLSDRFSAERPKGSFSTLEIQRTEQGDSAMYLCASSLEIDWDEQYFGPGTRLTVT.

The rearrangement links TRBV6-6 to TRBJ2-1; tentative D call: TRBD1 (6 bases). V was pared by 2 bases and J by 3 bases, with 11 bases between. This CDR3 comprises 15 residues. Germline CDR1 and CDR2: MNHNY and SVGAGI (reference sequence). DNA for the CDR3: TGTGCCAGCAGTTACGATGGACAGCTCTACAATGAGCAGTTCTTC. This gives the protein CASSYDGQLYNEQFF.

V is TRBV11-2 and J is TRBJ1-1; the match to TRBD1 covers 7 bases. Germline V gene sequence: CDR1 SGHAT, CDR2 FQNNGV. CDR3 size: 13 residues. V was clipped by 5 bases and J by 5 bases; unmatched bases: 5. The CDR3: CASSEGARTEAFF. DNA of the CDR3: TGTGCCAGCAGCGAGGGGGCAAGAACTGAAGCTTTCTTT.

V gene TRBV9 combines with J gene TRBJ1-1; D is ambiguous. Trimming took 1 base from V and 4 from J, leaving 14 bases between them. The CDR3 spans 15 residues. CDR1 is SGDLS, CDR2 YYNGEE, per germline. CDR3 nucleotides: TGTGCCAGCAGCGTAAGCGCGGGCCGGGGCACTGAAGCTTTCTTT. As protein: CASSVSAGRGTEAFF.

V gene TRBV27 combines with J gene TRBJ2-1; 13 nucleotides line up with TRBD2. Trimming at V came to 4 bases and at J to 5 bases, leaving 2 bases not matched to a gene. Germline lookup yields CDR1 MNHEY and CDR2 SMNVEV (reference sequence). The CDR3 spans 15 residues. The DNA of the CDR3 is TGTGCCAGCAGTTCAGGGACTAGCGGGAACAATGAGCAGTTCTTC. Translated: CASSSGTSGNNEQFF.

The chain joins TRBV9 to TRBJ1-2; TRBD1 is a possible D gene (5 bases). Germline-derived CDR1 and CDR2 are SGDLS and YYNGEE. This CDR3 is 12 amino acids long. Trimming left V 5 bases short and J 7 bases short, with 12 bases between. As DNA, the CDR3 is TGTGCCAGCAGGGGGGGAACGTTTGGCTACACCTTC. It is translated as CASRGGTFGYTF.

V and J are TRBV19 and TRBJ1-2; 9 nucleotides align to TRBD1. Germline trimming cut 7 bases from V and 6 bases from J; bases unmatched to any gene: 6. The CDR3 contains 13 residues. Per germline, CDR1 LNHDA and CDR2 SQIVND (reference sequence). CDR3 nucleotide sequence: TGTGCCAGTACCCCGGACAGGGGAGATGGCTACACCTTC. This translates into CASTPDRGDGYTF.

On this clone: The sample carries other DNA sequences with the same CDR3. The chain is built from TRBV18 and TRBJ2-7; D not certain. With 3 bases removed from V and 0 bases from J, the gap between germline ends came to 9 bases. Germline V gene data show CDR1 as KGHSH and CDR2 as LQKENI. The CDR3 is made up of 14 amino acids. The CDR3 spells CASSPGGGSYEQYF. In DNA, the CDR3 is TGTGCCAGCTCACCCGGCGGCGGCTCCTACGAGCAGTACTTC. The variable domain in full, completed from reference TRBV18 and TRBJ2-7, reads NAGVMQNPRHLVRRRGQEARLRCSPMKGHSHVYWYRQLPEEGLKFMVYLQKENIIDESGMPKERFSAEFPKEGPSILRIQQVVRGDSAAYFCASSPGGGSYEQYFGPGTRLTVT.

This clone showed up just once. V usage is TRBV9 and J usage is TRBJ1-2; D perhaps matches TRBD1 (6 bases). Germline loops: CDR1 SGDLS, CDR2 YYNGEE. The CDR3 sequence is 15 residues long. V was pared by 4 bases and J by 4 bases, with 17 bases between. In DNA form, the CDR3 reads TGTGCCAGCAGCCCCCTTGGCAGGGGAAGCTATGGCTACACCTTC. Translating it yields CASSPLGRGSYGYTF. Full variable domain (missing parts from reference TRBV9 and TRBJ1-2): DSGVTQTPKHLITATGQRVTLRCSPRSGDLSVYWYQQSLDQGLQFLIQYYNGEERAKGNILERFSAQQFPDLHSELNLSSLELGDSALYFCASSPLGRGSYGYTFGSGTRLTVV.

This clone has a single count. The J gene is TRBJ2-3, the V gene TRBV6-5; D gene ambiguous. Germline V gene data show CDR1 as MNHEY and CDR2 as SVGAGI. This CDR3 region has 13 residues. The V end was cut by 5 bases, the J end by 4 bases, with 10 bases between. The chain's CDR3 is CASSGLVSDTQYF. Here the CDR3 DNA reads TGTGCCAGCAGTGGGTTGGTTTCAGATACGCAGTATTTT.

The genes are TRBV10-3 and TRBJ2-3; 9 positions match TRBD2. The CDR3 is 16 residues long. J was trimmed by 6 bases and V by 0 bases; bases with no gene match: 7. The germline V gene encodes CDR1 ENHRY and CDR2 SYGVKD. The CDR3 loop is CAISESRGLAVDTQYF. In DNA form, the CDR3 reads TGTGCCATCAGTGAGTCGCGGGGACTAGCAGTTGATACGCAGTATTTT.

This clone has a handful of counts. Here the CDR3 reads CASSLEGGSKQYF. The CDR3, as DNA: TGTGCCAGCAGTCTTGAAGGGGGGTCGAAGCAGTACTTC. V and J are TRBV7-3 and TRBJ2-7, with D perhaps assigned TRBD1 or TRBD2 (6 bases each). There are 13 residues in the CDR3. Between the trimmed V and J ends, which lost 6 bases and 8 bases, there was a span of 17 bases. Germline-derived CDR1 and CDR2 are SGHTA and FQGTGA. Combining the CDR3 with reference TRBV7-3 and TRBJ2-7 gives the whole variable domain GAGVSQTPSNKVTEKGKYVELRCDPISGHTALYWYRQSLGQGPEFLIYFQGTGAADDSGLPNDRFFAVRPEGSVSTLKIQRTERGDSAVYLCASSLEGGSKQYFGPGTRLTVT.